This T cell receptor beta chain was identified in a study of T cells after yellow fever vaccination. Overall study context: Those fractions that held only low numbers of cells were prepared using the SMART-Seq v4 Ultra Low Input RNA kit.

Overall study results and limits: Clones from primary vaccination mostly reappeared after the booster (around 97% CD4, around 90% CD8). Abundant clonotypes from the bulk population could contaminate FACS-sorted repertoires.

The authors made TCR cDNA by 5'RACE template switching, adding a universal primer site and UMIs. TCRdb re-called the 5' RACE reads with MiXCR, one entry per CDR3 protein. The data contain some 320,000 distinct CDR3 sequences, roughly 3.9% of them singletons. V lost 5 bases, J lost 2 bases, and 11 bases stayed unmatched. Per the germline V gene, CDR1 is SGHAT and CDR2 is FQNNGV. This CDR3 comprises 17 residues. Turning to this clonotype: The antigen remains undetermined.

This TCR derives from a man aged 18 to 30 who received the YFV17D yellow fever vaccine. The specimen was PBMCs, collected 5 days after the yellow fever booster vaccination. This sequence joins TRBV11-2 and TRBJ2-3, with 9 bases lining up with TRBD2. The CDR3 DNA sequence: TGTGCCAGCAGCCCCTCGGCTGGACTAGCGCACACAGATACGCAGTATTTT. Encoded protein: CASSPSAGLAHTDTQYF.